This T cell receptor beta chain came from a study of blood T cell repertoires in COVID-19. Whole-study context: Sites across the United States, Italy and Spain contributed samples from acute and convalescent COVID-19.

The germline CDR1 and CDR2 sequences are SGDLS and YYNGEE. The CDR3 contains 18 residues. Trimming removed 4 bases from V and 6 bases from J; junction bases left unmatched: 13. Produced via immunoSEQ multiplex PCR; TCRdb's table is partial and in-frame only. The sample lists about 250,000 clones; 86% were seen once. The sequence was obtained from a woman of 80 years or more with COVID-19, enrolled during active disease. Specimen: peripheral blood. The chain recombines TRBV9 with TRBJ2-1; 13 bases are shared with TRBD2. This CDR3 reads CASSPLSPTSGGGNEQFF. Here the CDR3 DNA reads TGTGCCAGCAGCCCCTTGTCCCCCACTAGCGGGGGGGGCAATGAGCAGTTCTTC.